This T cell receptor beta chain was identified in a study of T-cell memory formation after mild COVID-19. Study-wide context: In these data, TCR clusters were largely donor specific.

Study-wide points: Clones shrinking between day 15 and 85 showed a balanced CD4/CD8 split, and those that grew later tilted toward CD4+. Researchers found some responding clones in pre-infection memory, a sign that cross-reactive memory joined.

This clonotype has more than one count but fewer than ten. Its matching antigen is unknown. CDR3 size: 16 residues. Germline lookup yields CDR1 SGHRS and CDR2 YFSETQ. The trim removed 1 base at V and 7 bases at J, leaving 7 bases unmatched. Amplification by 5'RACE using constant-segment primers produced TCR alpha and TCR beta cDNA libraries that carried sample barcodes and UMIs. TCRdb re-called the 5' RACE reads with MiXCR, one entry per CDR3 protein. The repertoire holds fewer than 70,000 distinct CDR3 sequences, with more than 8% as singletons. This rearrangement joins TRBV5-1 to TRBJ1-6; 8 nucleotides line up with TRBD1. The receptor was derived from a man between 18 and 29 years old who had mild COVID-19 (a few samples of this study predate the infection). Cell type and time point are not known. The sequenced material came from PBMCs or a T cell subset sorted from them (not recorded which). CDR3 in DNA: TGCGCCAGCAGCTTGCAAGGCCCAGGGGGCAATTCACCCCTCCACTTT. Amino acid sequence: CASSLQGPGGNSPLHF.